This T cell receptor (beta chain) stems from a study of CD8 T cells in ankylosing spondylitis. The CDR3 totals 13 residues. CDR1 and CDR2 from the germline V gene are LNHNV and YYDKDF (reference sequence). Trimming left V 6 bases short and J 0 bases short, with 9 bases between. A quantitative 5'-RACE method, one with molecular barcodes, was used to make TCR beta libraries. MiXCR, run by TCRdb on the 5' RACE reads, gives a single entry per CDR3 protein. The table records about 250,000 distinct CDR3 sequences, 8% to 11% of them present only once. This clonotype was observed at least ten times. The sequence derives from a male donor with ankylosing spondylitis or in good health (not recorded which). The chain links TRBV15 to TRBJ2-7; no reliable D call. Sequencing was carried out using blood, either unsorted or a sorted T cell fraction (not recorded which). The CDR3 here is CATRKGHSYEQYF. As DNA, the CDR3 is TGTGCCACCAGGAAAGGCCACTCCTACGAGCAGTACTTC. The full variable domain, with the rest looked up from reference TRBV15 and TRBJ2-7, is DAMVIQNPRYQVTQFGKPVTLSCSQTLNHNVMYWYQQKSSQAPKLLFHYYDKDFNNEADTPDNFQSRRPNTSFCFLDIRSPGLGDTAMYLCATRKGHSYEQYFGPGTRLTVT.